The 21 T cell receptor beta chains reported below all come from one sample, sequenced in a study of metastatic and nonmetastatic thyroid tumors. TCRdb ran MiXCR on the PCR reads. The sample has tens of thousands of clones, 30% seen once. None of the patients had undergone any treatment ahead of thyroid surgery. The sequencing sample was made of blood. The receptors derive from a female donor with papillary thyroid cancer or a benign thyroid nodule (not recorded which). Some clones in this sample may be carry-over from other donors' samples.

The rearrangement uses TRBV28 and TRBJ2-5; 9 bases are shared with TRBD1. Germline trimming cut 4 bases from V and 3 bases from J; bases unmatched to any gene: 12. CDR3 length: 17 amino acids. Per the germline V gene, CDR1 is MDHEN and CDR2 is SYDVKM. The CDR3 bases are TGTGCCAGCAGTTCTCCTCCCCGGGACAGGGTGGAAGAGACCCAGTACTTC. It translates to CASSSPPRDRVEETQYF.

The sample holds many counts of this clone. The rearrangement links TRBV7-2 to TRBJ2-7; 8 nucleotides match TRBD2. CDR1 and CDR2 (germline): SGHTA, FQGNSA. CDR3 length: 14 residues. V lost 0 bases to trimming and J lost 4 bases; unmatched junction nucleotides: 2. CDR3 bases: TGTGCCAGCAGCTTAGCTAGCGGGGAATACGAGCAGTACTTC. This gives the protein CASSLASGEYEQYF.

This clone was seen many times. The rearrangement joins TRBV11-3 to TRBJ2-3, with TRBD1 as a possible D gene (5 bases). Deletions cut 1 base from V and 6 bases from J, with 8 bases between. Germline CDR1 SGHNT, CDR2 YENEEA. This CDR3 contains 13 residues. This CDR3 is CASSLGGADTQYF. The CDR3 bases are TGTGCCAGCAGCTTAGGTGGGGCGGATACGCAGTATTTT. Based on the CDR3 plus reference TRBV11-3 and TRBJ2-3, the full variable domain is EAGVVQSPRYKIIEKKQPVAFWCNPISGHNTLYWYLQNLGQGPELLIRYENEEAVDDSQLPKDRFSAERLKGVDSTLKIQPAELGDSAVYLCASSLGGADTQYFGPGTRLTVL.

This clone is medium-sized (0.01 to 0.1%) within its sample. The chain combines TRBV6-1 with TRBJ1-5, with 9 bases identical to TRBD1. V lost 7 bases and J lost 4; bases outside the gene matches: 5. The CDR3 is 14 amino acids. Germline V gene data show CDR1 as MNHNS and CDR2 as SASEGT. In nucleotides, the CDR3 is TGTGCCAGCATGGGGGGACAGGGTAATCAGCCCCAGCATTTT. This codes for CASMGGQGNQPQHF.

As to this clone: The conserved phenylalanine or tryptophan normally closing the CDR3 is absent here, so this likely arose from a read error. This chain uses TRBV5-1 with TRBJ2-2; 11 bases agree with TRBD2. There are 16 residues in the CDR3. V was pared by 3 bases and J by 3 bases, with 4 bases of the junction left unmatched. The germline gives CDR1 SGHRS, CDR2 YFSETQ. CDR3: CASSYSGRADTGELFL. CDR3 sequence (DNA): TGCGCCAGCAGCTATAGCGGGAGGGCCGACACCGGGGAGCTGTTTTTG.

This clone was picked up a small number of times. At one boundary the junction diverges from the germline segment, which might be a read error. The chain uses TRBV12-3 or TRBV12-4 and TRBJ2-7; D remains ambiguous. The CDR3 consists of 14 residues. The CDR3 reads CASIFTDQTYEHYF. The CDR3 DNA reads TGTGCCAGCATTTTCACAGATCAGACCTACGAGCATTACTTC.

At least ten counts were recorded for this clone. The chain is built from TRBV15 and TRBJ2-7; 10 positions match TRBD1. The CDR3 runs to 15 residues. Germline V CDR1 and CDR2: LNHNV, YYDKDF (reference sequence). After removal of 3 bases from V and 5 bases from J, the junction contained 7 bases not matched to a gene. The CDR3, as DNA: TGTGCCACCAGCAGGGGCCACGGGACAGGGGACGAGCAGTACTTC. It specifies CATSRGHGTGDEQYF.

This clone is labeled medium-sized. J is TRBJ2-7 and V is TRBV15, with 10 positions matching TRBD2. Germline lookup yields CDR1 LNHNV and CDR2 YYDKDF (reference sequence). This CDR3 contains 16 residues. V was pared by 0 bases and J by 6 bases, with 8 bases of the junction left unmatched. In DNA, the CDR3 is TGTGCCACCAGCAGAGATAAGCGGGAGGGCCCGAGCGAGCAGTACTTC. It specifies CATSRDKREGPSEQYF.

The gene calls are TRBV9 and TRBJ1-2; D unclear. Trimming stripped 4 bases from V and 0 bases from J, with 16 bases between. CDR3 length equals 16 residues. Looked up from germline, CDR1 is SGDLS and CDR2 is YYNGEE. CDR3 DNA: TGTGCCAGCAGCCCACTGGTACACTCTTCTAACTATGGCTACACCTTC. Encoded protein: CASSPLVHSSNYGYTF. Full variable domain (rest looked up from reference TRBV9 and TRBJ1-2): DSGVTQTPKHLITATGQRVTLRCSPRSGDLSVYWYQQSLDQGLQFLIQYYNGEERAKGNILERFSAQQFPDLHSELNLSSLELGDSALYFCASSPLVHSSNYGYTFGSGTRLTVV.

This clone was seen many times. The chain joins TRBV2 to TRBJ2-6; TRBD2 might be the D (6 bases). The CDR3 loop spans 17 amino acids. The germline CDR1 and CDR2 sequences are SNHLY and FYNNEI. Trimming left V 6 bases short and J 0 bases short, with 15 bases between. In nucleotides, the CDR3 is TGTGCCAGCAGCCCACGGGGAGGTAGCTCTGGGGCCAACGTCCTGACTTTC. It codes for CASSPRGGSSGANVLTF.

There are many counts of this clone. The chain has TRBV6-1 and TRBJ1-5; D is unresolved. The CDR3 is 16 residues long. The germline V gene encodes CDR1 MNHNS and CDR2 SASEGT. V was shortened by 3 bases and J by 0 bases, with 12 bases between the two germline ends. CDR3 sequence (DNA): TGTGCCAGCAGTGAGCGACCCGGAGATAGCAATCAGCCCCAGCATTTT. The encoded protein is CASSERPGDSNQPQHF.

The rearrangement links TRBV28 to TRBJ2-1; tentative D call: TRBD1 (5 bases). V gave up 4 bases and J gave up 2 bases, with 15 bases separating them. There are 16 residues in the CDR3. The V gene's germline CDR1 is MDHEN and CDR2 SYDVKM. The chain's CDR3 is CASSSLQVPPYNEQFF. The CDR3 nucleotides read TGTGCCAGCAGTTCCTTACAGGTCCCCCCCTACAATGAGCAGTTCTTC. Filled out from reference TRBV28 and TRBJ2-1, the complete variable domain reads DVKVTQSSRYLVKRTGEKVFLECVQDMDHENMFWYRQDPGLGLRLIYFSYDVKMKEKGDIPEGYSVSREKKERFSLILESASTNQTSMYLCASSSLQVPPYNEQFFGPGTRLTVL.

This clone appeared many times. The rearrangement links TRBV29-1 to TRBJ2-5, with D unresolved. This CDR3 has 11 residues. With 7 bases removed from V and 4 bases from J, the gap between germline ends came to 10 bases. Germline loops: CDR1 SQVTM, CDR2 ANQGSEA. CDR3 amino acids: CSAEPGETQYF. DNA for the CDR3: TGCAGCGCCGAGCCCGGAGAGACCCAGTACTTC.

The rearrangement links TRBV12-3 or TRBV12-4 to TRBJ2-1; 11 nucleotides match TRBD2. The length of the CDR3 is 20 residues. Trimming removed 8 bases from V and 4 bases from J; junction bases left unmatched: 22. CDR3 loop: CASGGLQGATSGSLYNEQFF. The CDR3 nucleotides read TGTGCCAGCGGAGGATTACAGGGGGCCACTAGCGGGAGTCTTTACAATGAGCAGTTCTTC.

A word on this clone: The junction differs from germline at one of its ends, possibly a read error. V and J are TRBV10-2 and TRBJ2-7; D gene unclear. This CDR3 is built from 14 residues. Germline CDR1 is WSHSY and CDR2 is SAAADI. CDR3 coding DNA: TGCGCCAGCAGTGAGTTTTCCAGTTCCAACGATCAGTACTTC. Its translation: CASSEFSSSNDQYF.

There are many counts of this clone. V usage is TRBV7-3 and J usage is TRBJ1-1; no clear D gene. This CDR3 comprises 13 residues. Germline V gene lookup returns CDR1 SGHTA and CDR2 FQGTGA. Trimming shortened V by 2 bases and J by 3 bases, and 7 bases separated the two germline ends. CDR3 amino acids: CASSLDTDTEAFF. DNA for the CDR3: TGTGCCAGCAGCTTAGATACAGACACTGAAGCTTTCTTT.

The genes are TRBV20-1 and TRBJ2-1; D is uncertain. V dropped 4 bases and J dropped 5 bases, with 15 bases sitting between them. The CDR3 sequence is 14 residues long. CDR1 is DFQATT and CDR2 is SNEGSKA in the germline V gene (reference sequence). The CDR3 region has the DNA TGCAGTGCTAAACTTGATACACTAAACAATGAGCAGTTCTTC. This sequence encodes CSAKLDTLNNEQFF.

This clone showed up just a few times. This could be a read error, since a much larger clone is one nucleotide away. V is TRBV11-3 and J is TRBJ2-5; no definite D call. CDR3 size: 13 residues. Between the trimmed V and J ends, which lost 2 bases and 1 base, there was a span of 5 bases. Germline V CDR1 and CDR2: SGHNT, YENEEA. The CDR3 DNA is TGTGCCAGCAGCTTATGGTCCCAAGAGACCCAGTACTTC. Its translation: CASSLWSQETQYF. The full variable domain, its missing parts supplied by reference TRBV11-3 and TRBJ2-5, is EAGVVQSPRYKIIEKKQPVAFWCNPISGHNTLYWYLQNLGQGPELLIRYENEEAVDDSQLPKDRFSAERLKGVDSTLKIQPAELGDSAVYLCASSLWSQETQYFGPGTRLLVL.

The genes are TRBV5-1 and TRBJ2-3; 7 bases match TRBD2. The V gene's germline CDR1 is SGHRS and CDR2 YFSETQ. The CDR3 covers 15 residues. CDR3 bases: TGCGAGAGCAGTCCCGCGGGGGTCAGCACAGATACGCAGTATTTT. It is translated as CESSPAGVSTDTQYF.

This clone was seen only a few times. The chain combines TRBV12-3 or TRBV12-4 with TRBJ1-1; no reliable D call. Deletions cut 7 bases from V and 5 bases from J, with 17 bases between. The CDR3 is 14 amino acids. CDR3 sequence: CASNQLARGTEAFF. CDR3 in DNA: TGTGCCAGCAATCAGTTGGCCCGTGGGACTGAAGCTTTCTTT.

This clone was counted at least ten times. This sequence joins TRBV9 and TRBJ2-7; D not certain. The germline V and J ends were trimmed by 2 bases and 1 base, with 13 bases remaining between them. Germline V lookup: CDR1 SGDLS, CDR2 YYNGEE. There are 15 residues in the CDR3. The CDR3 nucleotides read TGTGCCAGCAGCGTGTCACCGGTTGCGTCCTACGAGCAGTACTTC. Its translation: CASSVSPVASYEQYF.